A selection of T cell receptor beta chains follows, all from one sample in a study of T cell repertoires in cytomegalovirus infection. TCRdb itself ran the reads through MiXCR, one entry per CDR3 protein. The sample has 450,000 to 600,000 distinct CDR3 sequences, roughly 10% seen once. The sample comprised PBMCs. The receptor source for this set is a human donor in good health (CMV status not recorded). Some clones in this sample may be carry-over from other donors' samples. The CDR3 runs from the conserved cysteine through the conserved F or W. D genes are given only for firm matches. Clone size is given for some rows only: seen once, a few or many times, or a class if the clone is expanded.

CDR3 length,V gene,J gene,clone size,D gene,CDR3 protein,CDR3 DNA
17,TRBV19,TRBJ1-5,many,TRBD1,CASTGTDRVLGNQPQHF,TGTGCCAGTACCGGAACCGACAGGGTTCTGGGCAATCAGCCCCAGCATTTT
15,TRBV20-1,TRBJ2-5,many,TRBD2,CSARVLAGNQETQYF,TGCAGTGCTAGAGTACTAGCGGGTAATCAAGAGACCCAGTACTTC
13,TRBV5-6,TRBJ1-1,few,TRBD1,CASSLGWDSEAFF,TGTGCCAGCAGCTTGGGATGGGACAGTGAAGCTTTCTTT
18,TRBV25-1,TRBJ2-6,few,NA,CASSEWGPPGSGANVLTF,TGTGCCAGCAGTGAATGGGGCCCGCCCGGGTCTGGGGCCAACGTCCTGACTTTC
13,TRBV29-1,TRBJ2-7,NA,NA,CSVESSASYEQYF,TGCAGCGTTGAATCTAGCGCGTCCTACGAGCAGTACTTC
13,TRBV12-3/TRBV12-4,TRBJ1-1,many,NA,CAVSGGGDTEAFF,TGTGCCGTTTCCGGGGGTGGTGACACTGAAGCTTTCTTT
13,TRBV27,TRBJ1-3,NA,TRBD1,CASQGASGNTIYF,TGTGCCTCACAGGGGGCGAGTGGAAACACCATATATTTT
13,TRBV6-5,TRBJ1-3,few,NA,CASRPRVGNTIYF,TGTGCCAGCAGACCTAGGGTGGGAAACACCATATATTTT
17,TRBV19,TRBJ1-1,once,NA,CASSLSGAGHMNTEAFF,TGTGCCAGTAGTTTGTCGGGGGCAGGACACATGAACACTGAAGCTTTCTTT
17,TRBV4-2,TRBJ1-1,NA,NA,CASSQEGRVSPNTEAFF,TGTGCCAGCAGCCAAGAAGGCCGCGTCAGCCCGAACACTGAAGCTTTCTTT
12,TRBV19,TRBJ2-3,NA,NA,CASSVREDTQYF,TGTGCCAGTAGTGTCAGGGAGGATACGCAGTATTTT
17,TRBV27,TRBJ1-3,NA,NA,CASSLPAQGLSGNTIYF,TGTGCCAGCAGTCTACCTGCTCAGGGTTTAAGTGGAAACACCATATATTTT
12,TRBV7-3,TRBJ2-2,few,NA,CASSKGFGELFF,TGTGCCAGCAGTAAAGGATTCGGGGAGCTGTTTTTT
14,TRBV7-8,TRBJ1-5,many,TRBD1,CASSPTGFNQPQHF,TGTGCCAGCAGCCCGACAGGGTTCAATCAGCCCCAGCATTTT
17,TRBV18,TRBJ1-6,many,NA,CASSPPGAQYVDSPLHF,TGTGCCAGCTCACCCCCAGGGGCCCAATATGTGGATTCACCCCTCCACTTT
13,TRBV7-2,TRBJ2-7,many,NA,CASSSRTAWEQYF,TGTGCCAGCAGCTCTAGGACGGCGTGGGAGCAGTACTTC
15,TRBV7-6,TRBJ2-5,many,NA,CASSLAWGKQETQYF,TGTGCCAGCAGCTTAGCGTGGGGGAAGCAAGAGACCCAGTACTTC
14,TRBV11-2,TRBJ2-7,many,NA,CASSLSPSAGEQYF,TGTGCCAGCAGCTTAAGTCCATCGGCAGGCGAGCAGTACTTC
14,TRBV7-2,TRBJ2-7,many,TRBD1,CASTQGIGGHEQYF,TGTGCCAGCACCCAAGGGATAGGGGGCCACGAGCAGTACTTC
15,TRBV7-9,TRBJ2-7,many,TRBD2,CASSSQLAGAYEQYF,TGTGCCAGCAGTTCTCAACTAGCGGGAGCCTACGAGCAGTACTTC
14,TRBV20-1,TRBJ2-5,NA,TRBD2,CSAARTSGQETQYF,TGCAGTGCTGCTCGGACTAGCGGCCAAGAGACCCAGTACTTC
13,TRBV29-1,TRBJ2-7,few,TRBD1,CSVLGDSSYEQYF,TGCAGCGTCCTAGGGGACAGTTCCTACGAGCAGTACTTC
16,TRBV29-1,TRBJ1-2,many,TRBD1,CSVEDRQGPANYGYTF,TGCAGCGTTGAAGATCGACAGGGCCCCGCTAACTATGGCTACACCTTC
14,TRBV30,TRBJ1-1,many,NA,CAWSGDPMGTEAFF,TGTGCCTGGAGCGGTGACCCCATGGGGACTGAAGCTTTCTTT
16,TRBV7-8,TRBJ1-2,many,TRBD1,CASSMGQGGLNYGYTF,TGTGCCAGCAGCATGGGACAGGGAGGCCTTAACTATGGCTACACCTTC
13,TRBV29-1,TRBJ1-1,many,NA,CSVVDWPNTEAFF,TGCAGCGTTGTGGACTGGCCGAACACTGAAGCTTTCTTT
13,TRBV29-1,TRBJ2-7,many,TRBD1,CSVEGGQGREQYF,TGCAGCGTAGAAGGTGGACAGGGAAGGGAGCAGTACTTC
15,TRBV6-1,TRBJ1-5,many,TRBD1,CASRNRDRAHQPQHF,TGTGCCAGCAGAAACCGGGACAGAGCCCATCAGCCCCAGCATTTT
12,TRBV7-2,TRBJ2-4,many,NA,CASSLGRNIQYF,TGTGCCAGCAGCTTAGGACGAAACATTCAGTACTTC
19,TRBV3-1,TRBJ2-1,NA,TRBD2,CASSQSRGTSGSDPNEQFF,TGTGCCAGCAGCCAATCCCGCGGGACTAGCGGGAGTGACCCCAATGAGCAGTTCTTC
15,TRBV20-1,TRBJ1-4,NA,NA,CSARDKRGGDEKLFF,TGCAGTGCTAGAGATAAAAGGGGGGGCGATGAAAAACTGTTTTTT
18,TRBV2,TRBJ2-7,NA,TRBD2,CASTSRGLAGGSSYEQYF,TGTGCCAGCACCTCCCGGGGACTAGCGGGAGGTTCCTCCTACGAGCAGTACTTC
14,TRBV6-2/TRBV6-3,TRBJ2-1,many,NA,CASSLPSGNDEQFF,TGTGCCAGCAGTTTGCCTTCAGGGAACGATGAGCAGTTCTTC